This is a list of T cell receptor beta chains from one sample in a study of T cells after yellow fever vaccination. TCRdb re-called the 5' RACE reads with MiXCR, one entry per CDR3 protein. The sample lists a few hundred thousand distinct CDR3 sequences; 17% were seen once. The source material was PBMCs, sampled 5 days after the first yellow fever vaccination. The receptor set was obtained from a man between 18 and 35 years old who received the YFV17D yellow fever vaccine. Both conserved end residues are part of each CDR3. Fields, in order: D gene, CDR3 length, J gene, clone size, V gene, CDR3 protein, CDR3 DNA. A D gene is named only where the DNA matches it firmly. Only part of the rows carry a size: once, few, many, or a class if the clone is expanded.

d_call: -
cdr3_length: 16
j_call: TRBJ2-2
clone_size: -
v_call: TRBV19
cdr3_aa: CASSNPGGLQAGELFF
cdr3_nt: TGTGCCAGTAGTAACCCCGGGGGGCTTCAGGCCGGGGAGCTGTTTTTT

d_call: -
cdr3_length: 13
j_call: TRBJ1-2
clone_size: few
v_call: TRBV20-1
cdr3_aa: CSARGGAFYGYTF
cdr3_nt: TGCAGTGCTAGAGGGGGCGCGTTCTATGGCTACACCTTC

d_call: TRBD1
cdr3_length: 15
j_call: TRBJ2-2
clone_size: -
v_call: TRBV5-1
cdr3_aa: CASSTGTGATGELFF
cdr3_nt: TGCGCCAGCAGCACCGGGACAGGAGCAACCGGGGAGCTGTTTTTT

d_call: -
cdr3_length: 13
j_call: TRBJ1-1
clone_size: -
v_call: TRBV7-9
cdr3_aa: CASSLDPLTEAFF
cdr3_nt: TGTGCCAGCAGCTTAGATCCTCTCACTGAAGCTTTCTTT

d_call: -
cdr3_length: 15
j_call: TRBJ1-3
clone_size: -
v_call: TRBV20-1
cdr3_aa: CSARERGRGRNTIYF
cdr3_nt: TGCAGTGCTAGAGAGAGGGGCAGGGGTCGAAACACCATATATTTT

d_call: -
cdr3_length: 14
j_call: TRBJ1-2
clone_size: few
v_call: TRBV9
cdr3_aa: CASSIEQGYYGYTF
cdr3_nt: TGTGCCAGCAGCATCGAACAGGGCTACTATGGCTACACCTTC

d_call: TRBD2
cdr3_length: 13
j_call: TRBJ2-1
clone_size: few
v_call: TRBV4-3
cdr3_aa: CASSRGLANEQFF
cdr3_nt: TGCGCCAGCAGCCGGGGACTAGCTAATGAGCAGTTCTTC

d_call: TRBD2
cdr3_length: 15
j_call: TRBJ2-1
clone_size: -
v_call: TRBV12-3/TRBV12-4
cdr3_aa: CASSWGGGVYNEQFF
cdr3_nt: TGTGCCAGCAGTTGGGGCGGGGGGGTCTACAATGAGCAGTTCTTC

d_call: -
cdr3_length: 13
j_call: TRBJ1-4
clone_size: -
v_call: TRBV10-3
cdr3_aa: CAISDQGDEKLFF
cdr3_nt: TGTGCCATCAGTGATCAGGGTGATGAAAAACTGTTTTTT

d_call: -
cdr3_length: 15
j_call: TRBJ2-3
clone_size: -
v_call: TRBV4-1
cdr3_aa: CASSQDRIAGDTQYF
cdr3_nt: TGCGCCAGCAGCCAAGATAGGATCGCAGGAGATACGCAGTATTTT

d_call: TRBD2
cdr3_length: 14
j_call: TRBJ2-1
clone_size: -
v_call: TRBV25-1
cdr3_aa: CASTIAGGYNEQFF
cdr3_nt: TGTGCCAGCACCATAGCGGGGGGTTACAATGAGCAGTTCTTC

d_call: -
cdr3_length: 13
j_call: TRBJ1-1
clone_size: -
v_call: TRBV6-5
cdr3_aa: CASILPGGTEAFF
cdr3_nt: TGTGCCAGCATTCTCCCGGGGGGTACTGAAGCTTTCTTT

d_call: TRBD1
cdr3_length: 15
j_call: TRBJ2-1
clone_size: few
v_call: TRBV9
cdr3_aa: CASSVVGQGFDEQFF
cdr3_nt: TGTGCCAGCAGCGTAGTGGGACAGGGGTTCGATGAGCAGTTCTTC

d_call: -
cdr3_length: 12
j_call: TRBJ1-2
clone_size: few
v_call: TRBV20-1
cdr3_aa: CSARDGTAGYTF
cdr3_nt: TGCAGTGCTAGAGACGGGACGGCTGGCTACACCTTC

d_call: -
cdr3_length: 16
j_call: TRBJ1-4
clone_size: -
v_call: TRBV20-1
cdr3_aa: CSARGSDGPLREKLFF
cdr3_nt: TGCAGTGCTAGAGGTAGCGACGGGCCCCTCCGGGAAAAACTGTTTTTT

d_call: -
cdr3_length: 13
j_call: TRBJ2-5
clone_size: few
v_call: TRBV12-3/TRBV12-4
cdr3_aa: CASSQQGQETQYF
cdr3_nt: TGTGCCAGCAGTCAACAGGGTCAAGAGACCCAGTACTTC

d_call: -
cdr3_length: 12
j_call: TRBJ1-2
clone_size: -
v_call: TRBV7-9
cdr3_aa: CASSFGAPGYTF
cdr3_nt: TGTGCCAGCAGCTTCGGGGCTCCGGGCTACACCTTC